These 32 T cell receptor beta chains were sequenced from one sample in a study of T cell responses to AZD1222 COVID-19 vaccine. Measured with immunoSEQ multiplex PCR; TCRdb has only the in-frame clones, and not every one. The data show 150,000 to 180,000 clones, 85% to 95% seen once. Sample: peripheral blood, taken 28 days after the second AZD1222 dose. Receptor source: an adult who received the AZD1222 COVID-19 vaccine.

The chain couples TRBV28 to TRBJ1-1; the D gene is possibly TRBD1 (6 bases). This CDR3 is built from 14 residues. V was shortened by 2 bases and J by 5 bases, with 12 bases between the two germline ends. Germline loops: CDR1 MDHEN, CDR2 SYDVKM. CDR3 nucleotides: TGTGCCAGCAGTTTAGCGGGGGCGCGGACTGAAGCTTTCTTT. As protein: CASSLAGARTEAFF. The full variable domain, completed using reference TRBV28 and TRBJ1-1, is DVKVTQSSRYLVKRTGEKVFLECVQDMDHENMFWYRQDPGLGLRLIYFSYDVKMKEKGDIPEGYSVSREKKERFSLILESASTNQTSMYLCASSLAGARTEAFFGQGTRLTVV.

V and J are TRBV1 and TRBJ2-2; the table's D gene call, TRBD2, was not cross checked with the DNA. TRBV1 is tagged as a pseudogene. The CDR3 has 15 amino acids. Here the CDR3 reads CTSSQPGLEMGELFF. The CDR3 DNA is TGCACCAGCAGCCAACCAGGACTAGAAATGGGGGAGCTGTTTTTT.

V is TRBV2 and J is TRBJ1-5; D is possibly TRBD1 (5 bases). Trimming took 3 bases from V and 3 from J, leaving 18 bases between them. CDR1 is SNHLY and CDR2 is FYNNEI in the germline V gene. CDR3 length equals 17 residues. This CDR3 reads CASSEGEGLLFNQPQHF. CDR3 bases: TGTGCCAGCAGTGAGGGGGAGGGCCTCCTTTTCAATCAGCCCCAGCATTTT.

The J gene is TRBJ2-5, the V gene TRBV27; the match to TRBD1 covers 9 bases. CDR1 and CDR2 (germline): MNHEY, SMNVEV (reference sequence). This CDR3 has 15 residues. V was clipped by 2 bases and J by 3 bases; unmatched bases: 4. The CDR3 DNA follows: TGTGCCAGCAGTTTACTCGGGACAGGGAAAGAGACCCAGTACTTC. This translates into CASSLLGTGKETQYF.

The chain links TRBV6-5 to TRBJ2-3; 14 bases match TRBD2. CDR3 length: 16 amino acids. Trimming at V came to 2 bases and at J to 7 bases, leaving 5 bases not matched to a gene. Per the germline V gene, CDR1 is MNHEY and CDR2 is SVGAGI. CDR3 DNA sequence: TGTGCCAGCAGTTACCCCGGGACTAGCGGGAGAAATACGCAGTATTTT. This gives the protein CASSYPGTSGRNTQYF.

This chain connects TRBV18 to TRBJ1-5; perhaps TRBD1 as D (5 bases). The CDR3 consists of 15 residues. V was cut by 6 bases and J by 1 base, with 13 bases left in between. Germline V gene lookup returns CDR1 KGHSH and CDR2 LQKENI. The CDR3 reads CASSSDKGSNQPQHF. The CDR3 DNA reads TGTGCCAGCTCTTCGGACAAGGGGAGCAATCAGCCCCAGCATTTT.

This clone has just one count. The chain links TRBV7-8 to TRBJ2-3, with D possibly TRBD2 on 6 matching bases. The CDR3 covers 15 residues. Looked up from germline, CDR1 is SGHVS and CDR2 is FQNEAQ. The V gene lost 2 bases and the J gene lost 5 bases, with 14 bases spanning the gap. The CDR3: CASSLLGRGRDTQYF. CDR3 sequence (DNA): TGTGCCAGCAGCTTACTGGGCCGGGGGAGAGATACGCAGTATTTT.

The V gene is TRBV7-9, the J gene TRBJ2-2; 9 bases match TRBD1. The junction had 5 bases not matched to a gene; V was cut back by 5 bases and J by 4 bases. The CDR3 is made up of 15 amino acids. Germline values: CDR1 SEHNR, CDR2 FQNEAQ (reference sequence). Here the CDR3 DNA reads TGTGCCAGCAGCACCGGGACAGGGAGCACCGGGGAGCTGTTTTTT. Translation: CASSTGTGSTGELFF.

This rearrangement joins TRBV6-5 to TRBJ2-7, with TRBD2 identical over 11 bases. The CDR3 is made up of 14 amino acids. Germline values: CDR1 MNHEY, CDR2 SVGAGI. V was clipped by 8 bases and J by 5 bases; unmatched bases: 8. CDR3 coding DNA: TGTGCCAGCCGACTAGCGGGAAACGTCGACGAGCAGTACTTC. Translating gives CASRLAGNVDEQYF.

This clone was found once. This sequence joins TRBV4-1 and TRBJ1-5; TRBD1 might be the D (6 bases). The CDR3 consists of 14 residues. CDR1 MGHRA and CDR2 YSYEKL come from the germline V gene. V was cut by 6 bases and J by 3 bases, with 12 bases left in between. The CDR3: CASSDGQNNQPQHF. In DNA form, the CDR3 reads TGCGCCAGCAGTGACGGACAGAACAATCAGCCCCAGCATTTT.

This rearrangement joins TRBV7-9 to TRBJ2-2; D is unresolved. The CDR3 runs 12 residues. In germline, CDR1 is SEHNR, CDR2 FQNEAQ (reference sequence). V was cut by 5 bases and J by 7 bases, with 8 bases left in between. The CDR3 DNA reads TGTGCCAGCAGCCCCGGCGGCGGGGAGCTGTTTTTT. Protein product: CASSPGGGELFF.

V gene TRBV11-2 combines with J gene TRBJ2-1; D is uncertain. Germline lookup yields CDR1 SGHAT and CDR2 FQNNGV. The CDR3 spans 18 residues. Trimming left V 2 bases short and J 0 bases short, with 17 bases between. The CDR3 sequence: CASSLSSYGDVSYNEQFF. The CDR3 DNA is TGTGCCAGCAGCTTATCGTCTTATGGGGATGTCTCCTACAATGAGCAGTTCTTC.

The J gene is TRBJ1-2, the V gene TRBV2; 9 nucleotides line up with TRBD1. Germline lookup yields CDR1 SNHLY and CDR2 FYNNEI. The J segment lost 2 bases and the V segment lost 6 bases, leaving 10 bases of the junction unmatched. CDR3 length equals 16 residues. CDR3 protein: CASRGAGQGSNYGYTF. The CDR3 DNA reads as TGTGCCAGCAGGGGGGCGGGACAGGGTTCAAACTATGGCTACACCTTC.

The genes are TRBV10-1 and TRBJ1-2; 12 bases line up with TRBD1. This CDR3 has 18 amino acids. With V trimmed by 10 bases and J by 4 bases, 19 bases remained unmatched. Germline V lookup: CDR1 WNHNN, CDR2 SYGVQD (reference sequence). The CDR3, as DNA: TGCGCCACCGCCCCCAACTACCGGGACAGGGGGCAGACCTATGGCTACACCTTC. Amino acid sequence: CATAPNYRDRGQTYGYTF.

The chain combines TRBV7-2 with TRBJ1-1, with TRBD1 matching 11 bases. CDR3 size: 17 residues. Germline assignment: CDR1 SGHTA and CDR2 FQGNSA. Trimming cost V 1 base and J 4 bases; bases outside gene matches: 8. The DNA of the CDR3 is TGTGCCAGCAGCTTAGTGGACAGGGGGCCCAGGGGCACTGAAGCTTTCTTT. Its translation: CASSLVDRGPRGTEAFF.

The rearrangement uses TRBV15 and TRBJ2-1, with TRBD2 matching over 8 bases. CDR1 is LNHNV, CDR2 YYDKDF, per germline (reference sequence). The CDR3 loop spans 15 amino acids. The trim removed 2 bases at V and 8 bases at J, leaving 8 bases unmatched. CDR3 DNA sequence: TGTGCCACCAGCAGACCTTTAGCGGGATTTTATGAGCAGTTCTTC. This gives the protein CATSRPLAGFYEQFF.

The rearrangement uses TRBV28 and TRBJ1-3, with D perhaps TRBD1 (6 bases). The germline V gene has CDR1 MDHEN and CDR2 SYDVKM. The CDR3 covers 16 residues. Trimming took 7 bases from V and 4 from J, leaving 20 bases between them. CDR3: CASTQPPATGGNTIYF. Here the CDR3 DNA reads TGTGCCAGCACCCAGCCCCCGGCGACAGGAGGAAACACCATATATTTT.

The rearrangement uses TRBV14 and TRBJ1-2; a weak D match, TRBD1 (5 bases). Deletions cut 1 base from V and 2 bases from J, with 8 bases between. Germline lookup yields CDR1 SGHDN and CDR2 FVKESK. This CDR3 contains 14 residues. The CDR3 region is CASSQANRNYGYTF. The CDR3 coding sequence is TGTGCCAGCAGCCAAGCGAACAGGAACTATGGCTACACCTTC.

The V gene is TRBV27, the J gene TRBJ2-7; TRBD2 agrees at 10 bases. The germline CDR1 and CDR2 sequences are MNHEY and SMNVEV (reference sequence). The junction had 8 bases not matched to a gene; V was cut back by 0 bases and J by 6 bases. The CDR3 runs 16 residues. CDR3 in amino acids: CASSLSGGLARSEQYF. The DNA for the CDR3 is TGTGCCAGCAGTTTATCGGGGGGACTAGCGAGATCCGAGCAGTACTTC.

The J gene is TRBJ2-5, the V gene TRBV27; 7 bases are shared with TRBD2. The CDR3 covers 14 residues. V shed 4 bases and J 5 bases; nucleotides not matched to a gene: 7. The V gene's germline CDR1 is MNHEY and CDR2 SMNVEV (reference sequence). The CDR3 DNA reads as TGTGCCAGCAGTTACGGGACTATTCCTGAGACCCAGTACTTC. Protein sequence: CASSYGTIPETQYF.

This clone has a single count. The chain links TRBV18 to TRBJ1-4; D ambiguous. The CDR3 is 14 residues long. The germline V gene encodes CDR1 KGHSH and CDR2 LQKENI. Trimming shortened V by 6 bases and J by 10 bases, and 18 bases separated the two germline ends. The CDR3 nucleotides read TGTGCCAGCTCCCCCGACCTAGGCGAGGGAAAACTGTTTTTT. Its translation is CASSPDLGEGKLFF.

The chain is built from TRBV2 and TRBJ1-5, with unresolved D. Trimming stripped 5 bases from V and 2 bases from J, with 10 bases between. This CDR3 contains 14 residues. The germline V gene has CDR1 SNHLY and CDR2 FYNNEI. CDR3 sequence reads: CASSRIIGNQPQHF. CDR3 DNA: TGTGCCAGCAGTCGCATTATTGGCAATCAGCCCCAGCATTTT. Full variable domain (outside the CDR3, taken from reference TRBV2 and TRBJ1-5): EPEVTQTPSHQVTQMGQEVILRCVPISNHLYFYWYRQILGQKVEFLVSFYNNEISEKSEIFDDQFSVERPDGSNFTLKIRSTKLEDSAMYFCASSRIIGNQPQHFGDGTRLSIL.

This chain uses TRBV5-8 with TRBJ2-5, with D perhaps TRBD1 (6 bases). Germline-derived CDR1 and CDR2 are SGHTS and YDEGEE. V lost 6 bases and J 5 bases, leaving 11 bases between the germline ends. The CDR3 loop spans 12 amino acids. CDR3 DNA sequence: TGTGCCAGCACCAGGGGACGGGAGACCCAGTACTTC. As protein: CASTRGRETQYF.

DNA for the CDR3: TGTGCCAGCAGCTTCAGGGAGGGGTTGGTTTTCCACGAGCAGTACTTC. Translated, it gives CASSFREGLVFHEQYF. The rearrangement joins TRBV13 to TRBJ2-7; 7 positions agree with TRBD2. The CDR3 loop spans 16 amino acids. Trimming at V came to 3 bases and at J to 5 bases, leaving 13 bases not matched to a gene. In germline, CDR1 is PRHDT, CDR2 FYEKMQ (reference sequence).

The genes are TRBV7-9 and TRBJ2-6, with D uncertain. The CDR3 is 17 amino acids. CDR1 SEHNR and CDR2 FQNEAQ come from the germline V gene (reference sequence). V lost 5 bases, J lost 2 bases, and 16 bases lay in between. This chain's CDR3 is CASSLPESSAGANVLTF. CDR3 nucleotide sequence: TGTGCCAGCAGCCTTCCGGAGTCCTCTGCTGGGGCCAACGTCCTGACTTTC. The whole variable domain, filled in from reference TRBV7-9 and TRBJ2-6, reads DTGVSQNPRHKITKRGQNVTFRCDPISEHNRLYWYRQTLGQGPEFLTYFQNEAQLEKSRLLSDRFSAERPKGSFSTLEIQRTEQGDSAMYLCASSLPESSAGANVLTFGAGSRLTVL.

J is TRBJ2-7 and V is TRBV7-8; 12 nucleotides line up with TRBD2. Germline V gene lookup returns CDR1 SGHVS and CDR2 FQNEAQ. The trim removed 7 bases at V and 5 bases at J, leaving 3 bases unmatched. This CDR3 has 13 amino acids. The CDR3 DNA is TGTGCCAGCAACCTAGCGGGAGGGGACGAGCAGTACTTC. It yields the protein CASNLAGGDEQYF.

This clone came up once. The J gene is TRBJ2-7, the V gene TRBV7-9; no clear D. Between the trimmed V and J ends, which lost 2 bases and 0 bases, there was a span of 14 bases. The CDR3 has 16 amino acids. CDR1 and CDR2 from the germline V gene are SEHNR and FQNEAQ (reference sequence). This CDR3 reads CASSLNRVGSSYEQYF. CDR3 in DNA: TGTGCCAGCAGCTTAAATCGGGTCGGTAGCTCCTACGAGCAGTACTTC.

The V call is TRBV21-1, the J call TRBJ1-3; the table's D call of TRBD1 was not tested on the DNA. TRBV21-1 corresponds to a pseudogene. The CDR3 loop spans 16 amino acids. Here the CDR3 reads CASSDPGTGYGNTIYF. The CDR3 region has the DNA TGTGCCAGCAGCGACCCCGGGACAGGCTATGGAAACACCATATATTTT.

The J gene is TRBJ1-2, the V gene TRBV7-9; 12 positions match TRBD1. Germline CDR1 is SEHNR and CDR2 is FQNEAQ (reference sequence). There are 16 residues in the CDR3. V shed 6 bases, J shed 5 bases, and the junction held 10 bases outside the gene matches. The CDR3 loop is CASSGGQGAAWYGYTF. CDR3 in DNA: TGTGCCAGCAGTGGGGGACAGGGGGCCGCGTGGTATGGCTACACCTTC.

This chain joins TRBV13 and TRBJ2-3, with 7 bases aligning to TRBD2. The germline V gene encodes CDR1 PRHDT and CDR2 FYEKMQ (reference sequence). This CDR3 has 15 amino acids. V shed 5 bases and J 4 bases; nucleotides not matched to a gene: 9. CDR3 nucleotide sequence: TGTGCCAGCAGCCCTCAGCGGGACTTGTCAGATACGCAGTATTTT. Its protein is CASSPQRDLSDTQYF.

The V and J genes are TRBV7-8 and TRBJ1-4, with TRBD1 identical over 7 bases. There are 16 residues in the CDR3. The J segment lost 2 bases and the V segment lost 5 bases, leaving 8 bases of the junction unmatched. Germline V gene data show CDR1 as SGHVS and CDR2 as FQNEAQ. For the CDR3, the DNA is TGTGCCAGCAGCGGAGTAATGGGACAGACTAATGAAAAACTGTTTTTT. This sequence encodes CASSGVMGQTNEKLFF.

This chain uses TRBV19 with TRBJ1-1; D might be TRBD1 (5 bases). The germline CDR1 and CDR2 sequences are LNHDA and SQIVND (reference sequence). V was shortened by 2 bases and J by 2 bases, with 15 bases between the two germline ends. The CDR3 sequence is 16 residues long. The CDR3: CASSIPGRAHNTEAFF. The CDR3 DNA is TGTGCCAGTAGTATACCCGGCAGGGCCCATAACACTGAAGCTTTCTTT.